Presented here are 25 T cell receptor beta chains from one specimen sequenced in a study of OX40 agonist ivuxolimab in advanced cancers. The library came from the immunoSEQ multiplex PCR assay. TCRdb mirrors the immuneACCESS table, restricted to in-frame sequences. Some clones are absent from its copies; in checked studies, under half trace to an unresolved V gene, and the reason for the others is unknown. The sample includes 14,000 or so clones, with about four fifths observed a single time. Over 12% of the sample is in the top ten clones. Sequenced here: CD4+ or CD8+ T cells sorted from blood, sampled in a trial of the OX40 agonist ivuxolimab. These receptors originate from an adult with an advanced solid tumor such as melanoma, head and neck, liver or kidney cancer.

The gene calls are TRBV30 and TRBJ2-1; 8 bases are a match to TRBD2. This CDR3 contains 16 residues. CDR1 and CDR2 (germline): GTSNPN, SVGIG (reference sequence). The ends lost 1 base at V and 4 bases at J; junction bases unmatched: 9. The CDR3 is CAWSDPAGVLYNEQFF. CDR3 coding DNA: TGTGCCTGGAGTGATCCAGCGGGAGTTCTGTACAATGAGCAGTTCTTC.

The chain combines TRBV11-1 with TRBJ1-2; no reliable D call. The germline gives CDR1 SGHAT, CDR2 FQDESV (reference sequence). V was clipped by 1 base and J by 3 bases, with 6 bases between them. The CDR3 is made up of 13 amino acids. The CDR3 region has the DNA TGTGCCAGCAGCTTAGGGGTACACTATGGCTACACCTTC. Translation gives CASSLGVHYGYTF.

CDR3 nucleotide sequence: TGTGCCAGCAGCTTCCCAGATACGCAGTATTTT. Translation gives CASSFPDTQYF. V and J are TRBV7-9 and TRBJ2-3; D call uncertain. Trimming took off 3 bases at V and 4 bases at J, with 2 bases between the two ends. The CDR3 runs 11 residues. Germline V lookup: CDR1 SEHNR, CDR2 FQNEAQ (reference sequence).

The rearrangement uses TRBV4-1 and TRBJ2-7; D is perhaps TRBD1 or TRBD2 (6 bases each). The ends were cut back, 4 bases at V and 3 bases at J, with 16 bases in the middle. The CDR3 is made up of 15 amino acids. Germline CDR1 and CDR2: MGHRA and YSYEKL. CDR3 loop: CASSPTGDTYYEQYF. The CDR3 bases are TGCGCCAGCAGCCCCACGGGGGACACCTACTACGAGCAGTACTTC.

This clone was counted only a few times. The V gene is TRBV2, the J gene TRBJ2-1, with TRBD2 matching over 12 bases. The CDR3 runs to 18 residues. V lost 5 bases to trimming and J lost 8 bases; unmatched junction nucleotides: 16. Germline CDR1 reads SNHLY; CDR2 reads FYNNEI. The CDR3 is CASSSGLAGSFLDHEQFF. The CDR3 bases are TGTGCCAGCAGTTCTGGACTAGCGGGAAGCTTCCTGGACCATGAGCAGTTCTTC.

The chain joins TRBV5-5 to TRBJ1-5, with D possibly matching TRBD1 (5 bases). V was pared by 4 bases and J by 1 base, with 12 bases between. The V gene's germline CDR1 is SGHKS and CDR2 YYEKEE (reference sequence). CDR3 length: 15 residues. The CDR3 nucleotides read TGTGCCAGCAGCCCAATTGGGGGGAGCAATCAGCCCCAGCATTTT. Translating gives CASSPIGGSNQPQHF.

CDR3 residues: CASSSSLAAGYSGELFF. DNA of the CDR3: TGTGCCAGCAGCTCCTCCCTTGCAGCGGGATATTCCGGGGAGCTGTTTTTT. The chain recombines TRBV7-3 with TRBJ2-2, with 7 bases that match TRBD2. Losses at the gene ends were 4 bases for V and 6 bases for J; bases not matched to a gene: 14. Per the germline V gene, CDR1 is SGHTA and CDR2 is FQGTGA. This CDR3 has 17 residues.

This clone is labeled medium-sized. This chain joins TRBV2 and TRBJ2-7; 7 nucleotides align to TRBD1. This CDR3 contains 15 residues. V lost 5 bases to trimming and J lost 2 bases; unmatched junction nucleotides: 9. The germline V gene has CDR1 SNHLY and CDR2 FYNNEI. CDR3: CASSPPGGKAYEQYF. The CDR3 DNA reads TGTGCCAGCAGTCCTCCAGGGGGTAAGGCCTACGAGCAGTACTTC.

This clone is categorized as medium-sized. This chain links TRBV6-5 with TRBJ1-2; 7 bases map to TRBD1. This CDR3 region has 14 residues. With V trimmed by 5 bases and J by 6 bases, 9 bases remained unmatched. Germline V gene lookup returns CDR1 MNHEY and CDR2 SVGAGI. In DNA form, the CDR3 reads TGTGCCAGCAGTCGACAGGGAGGGAAAAATGGCTACACCTTC. This gives the protein CASSRQGGKNGYTF.

J is TRBJ2-5 and V is TRBV6-1; D gene ambiguous. Trimming took off 1 base at V and 5 bases at J, with 17 bases between the two ends. The germline V gene has CDR1 MNHNS and CDR2 SASEGT. The CDR3 extends over 16 amino acids. In DNA form, the CDR3 reads TGTGCCAGCAGTGAAGTGTATTACCGTGACGAGGAGACCCAGTACTTC. Amino acids: CASSEVYYRDEETQYF.

This clone was counted a single time. The chain has TRBV6-1 and TRBJ2-7, with 8 bases aligning to TRBD1. The V gene end was trimmed by 4 bases and the J gene end by 3 bases; junction bases not matched to a gene: 11. Germline lookup yields CDR1 MNHNS and CDR2 SASEGT. The CDR3 length is 16 residues. CDR3: CASSGLAGGGHYEQYF. In DNA, the CDR3 is TGTGCCAGCAGTGGGTTAGCAGGGGGCGGACACTACGAGCAGTACTTC.

The gene calls are TRBV6-1 and TRBJ2-1, with D tentatively TRBD1 (6 bases). Per germline, CDR1 MNHNS and CDR2 SASEGT. V lost 1 base and J lost 11, with 12 bases in between. The CDR3 runs to 13 residues. The CDR3 DNA reads TGTGCCAGCAGTGAAGTTTATGGACAGCAGCAGTTCTTC. Protein product: CASSEVYGQQQFF.

The chain combines TRBV5-1 with TRBJ1-1, with TRBD1 matching 9 bases. The J segment lost 5 bases and the V segment lost 3 bases, leaving 5 bases of the junction unmatched. The CDR3 spans 14 residues. Per germline, CDR1 SGHRS and CDR2 YFSETQ. The CDR3 nucleotides read TGCGCCAGCAGCTCGGGACAGGGTCAAACTGAAGCTTTCTTT. This codes for CASSSGQGQTEAFF.

This clone was counted once. This rearrangement joins TRBV6-1 to TRBJ2-1; no reliable D call. V lost 10 bases to trimming and J lost 0 bases, with 13 bases between them. CDR1 and CDR2 (germline): MNHNS, SASEGT. This CDR3 region has 14 residues. The CDR3 DNA sequence: TGTGCCATTCCGGCAGCCAGCTCCTACAATGAGCAGTTCTTC. This codes for CAIPAASSYNEQFF.

V usage is TRBV18 and J usage is TRBJ1-6, with no clear D. The V gene's germline CDR1 is KGHSH and CDR2 LQKENI. With 6 bases removed from V and 0 bases from J, the gap between germline ends came to 12 bases. This CDR3 contains 16 residues. In DNA form, the CDR3 reads TGTGCCAGCTCCCCCGCCGAGAGCTCCTATAATTCACCCCTCCACTTT. Protein sequence: CASSPAESSYNSPLHF.

This chain uses TRBV4-1 with TRBJ2-5, with a possible D match to TRBD1 (6 bases). V was cut by 0 bases and J by 2 bases, with 10 bases left in between. The CDR3 spans 15 residues. Germline CDR1 and CDR2: MGHRA and YSYEKL. The CDR3 sequence is CASSQDPGQQETQYF. DNA for the CDR3: TGCGCCAGCAGCCAAGATCCCGGACAGCAAGAGACCCAGTACTTC.

The CDR3 nucleotides are TGTGCCAGCAGCTTAGGACTGCAGGTCTACGAGCAGTACTTC. Encoded protein: CASSLGLQVYEQYF. This chain connects TRBV7-2 to TRBJ2-7; D gene uncertain. The CDR3 spans 14 residues. Germline assignment: CDR1 SGHTA and CDR2 FQGNSA. Trimming took off 1 base at V and 3 bases at J, with 10 bases between the two ends.

CDR3 loop: CASSSSSRYEQYF. The CDR3 nucleotides read TGTGCCAGCAGTTCGTCTAGCCGTTACGAGCAGTACTTC. The chain uses TRBV6-5 and TRBJ2-7; weak D call: TRBD2 (5 bases). Trimming cost V 4 bases and J 4 bases, with 11 bases left between them. Germline V gene data show CDR1 as MNHEY and CDR2 as SVGAGI. The CDR3 consists of 13 residues.

This clone is medium-sized within its sample. The gene calls are TRBV27 and TRBJ2-7; a weak D match, TRBD2 (6 bases). This CDR3 has 13 amino acids. From germline, CDR1 is MNHEY and CDR2 SMNVEV (reference sequence). V lost 5 bases to trimming and J lost 4 bases, with 12 bases between them. The CDR3 region is CASSPYAGYEQYF. CDR3 nucleotides: TGTGCCAGCAGTCCGTACGCGGGGTACGAGCAGTACTTC.

The V call is TRBV6-1, the J call TRBJ2-5; the D gene could be TRBD1 or TRBD2 (5 bases each). Looked up from germline, CDR1 is MNHNS and CDR2 is SASEGT. The CDR3 runs 14 residues. V was shortened by 3 bases and J by 1 base, with 9 bases between the two germline ends. The CDR3 DNA reads as TGTGCCAGCAGTGAGGGACCTGCCCAAGAGACCCAGTACTTC. Protein sequence: CASSEGPAQETQYF.

This sequence joins TRBV5-1 and TRBJ2-6; D not certain. The V and J ends lost 2 bases and 0 bases respectively, with 12 bases between them. CDR3 length equals 17 residues. Germline V lookup: CDR1 SGHRS, CDR2 YFSETQ. CDR3 bases: TGCGCCAGCAGCTTCTGGACCCTTGACTCTGGGGCCAACGTCCTGACTTTC. Protein sequence: CASSFWTLDSGANVLTF.

By share of the sample, this clone is medium-sized. This rearrangement joins TRBV7-9 to TRBJ2-5; no firm D call. V was pared by 6 bases and J by 4 bases, with 15 bases between. CDR3 length: 14 residues. Germline CDR1 and CDR2: SEHNR and FQNEAQ (reference sequence). The CDR3 DNA reads as TGTGCCAGCAGTCCTAGGCCTGTAGGAGAGACCCAGTACTTC. This gives the protein CASSPRPVGETQYF.

CDR3 DNA: TGTGCCAGCAGTCTGACCAGTACTCCTGGGGATACGCAGTATTTT. This translates into CASSLTSTPGDTQYF. V is TRBV6-4 and J is TRBJ2-3; D not certain. CDR1 and CDR2 from the germline V gene are MRHNA and SNTAGT. V was pared by 5 bases and J by 6 bases, with 18 bases between. The CDR3 spans 15 residues.

The chain is built from TRBV30 and TRBJ2-6, with D possibly being TRBD1 (5 bases). The germline CDR1 and CDR2 sequences are GTSNPN and SVGIG (reference sequence). The CDR3 has 14 residues. Trimming removed 5 bases at V and 4 bases at J, with 12 bases between. CDR3 DNA: TGTGCCTGGTCGTATGGGGCGGGGGCCAACGTCCTGACTTTC. Protein: CAWSYGAGANVLTF.

In its sample, this clone was seen a few times. J is TRBJ2-1 and V is TRBV13; the match to TRBD2 covers 10 bases. V lost 8 bases, J lost 10 bases, and 11 bases stayed unmatched. The CDR3 has 14 residues. Germline V gene data show CDR1 as PRHDT and CDR2 as FYEKMQ (reference sequence). This CDR3 reads CASSGVAGGLEQFF. CDR3 coding DNA: TGTGCCAGCTCAGGAGTAGCGGGAGGCCTAGAGCAGTTCTTC.